This is a list of T cell receptor beta chains from one sample in a study of T cell responses to AZD1222 COVID-19 vaccine. TCRdb keeps only in-frame clones here, not all; method: immunoSEQ multiplex PCR. The sample lists approximately 130,000 clones, under 95% occurring once. Sample: peripheral blood, taken on day 0 of AZD1222 vaccination. The receptors derive from an adult in good health. Each CDR3 is given without its conserved first and last residue. Each record gives: CDR3 protein, V gene, clone size. Clone sizes are given selectively: once, few, many, or a class where the clone is expanded.

ASSQDSYEQY TRBV3-1/TRBV3-2 .
ASEFDTEAF TRBV19 .
ASSWMERGSDTQY TRBV5-4 few
SVARATNEKLF TRBV29-1 .
SVVADSYEQY TRBV29-1 .
ASSQDWSTRETQY TRBV4-3 once
ASSLHDRHKEAF TRBV3-1/TRBV3-2 .
ASSHIGQGGYEQY TRBV4-1 .
ASSYSAGRTEAF TRBV6-5 .
ASNGNIQY TRBV2 .
ASSDRLAGGVEQY TRBV25-1 once
ASSTRSTVQGGEQF TRBV28 once
ASGRDTIY TRBV6-5 .
ASSQGTANYGYT TRBV3-1/TRBV3-2 .
ASSVPPWVSPGLAGGVTDTQY TRBV9 .
ASSRRVDTEAF TRBV6-5 .
ASSSPRRAYEQY TRBV28 once
ASSPPSVEGKLF TRBV18 .
ASSPTSGLYNEQF TRBV6-5 .
ASSGAELNTDTQY TRBV2 .
ASSQVSLAGGQETQY TRBV4-1 few
ASSLGQGVEKLF TRBV5-5 .
ASSYLAGGVNEQF TRBV6-6 .
ASSWTSREQY TRBV5-6 .
AAGNREIFNEQF TRBV6-5 .
ASSLGGTSSRNEQF TRBV25-1 .
ASSSGTSASTDTQY TRBV5-5 .
ATSRDRRLGRDNEQF TRBV15 .
ASSAGTAFGSTIY TRBV28 .
ASSWGREYGYT TRBV28 .
ASSLRRGPNTEAF TRBV27 .
ASSPADTQY TRBV10-2 .
ASSSGQGASPLH TRBV27 once
ASSLGYAEAF TRBV28 .
ASSPPHRVGAF TRBV28 .